Listed below are T cell receptor beta chains from one sample, sequenced in a study of blood T cell repertoires in COVID-19. Clones were read by immunoSEQ multiplex PCR, and TCRdb kept only the in-frame ones, dropping some. The sample lists roughly 400,000 clones, approximately 90% occurring once. The sample was PBMCs or T cells enriched from blood (not recorded which). All receptors come from a woman between 18 and 29 years old who had been exposed to COVID-19. Both conserved end residues are part of each CDR3. Clone size is stated in some rows and not others, as once, few, many or a class when expanded.

abundance: .; v_gene: TRBV9; CDR3aa: CASSVGTSGGAPQFF
abundance: .; v_gene: TRBV28; CDR3aa: CASRAQGGNSPLHF
abundance: .; v_gene: TRBV18; CDR3aa: CASSPMNAGGQEKLFF
abundance: .; v_gene: TRBV13; CDR3aa: CASSLGRVRTEAFF
abundance: .; v_gene: TRBV6-2/TRBV6-3; CDR3aa: CASSYALAGAYTGELFF
abundance: .; v_gene: TRBV6-5; CDR3aa: CASSYGQSPTEAFF
abundance: .; v_gene: TRBV11-2; CDR3aa: CASSPSGGGSNYGYTF
abundance: .; v_gene: TRBV2; CDR3aa: CASSVTQVRETQYF
abundance: .; v_gene: TRBV7-9; CDR3aa: CASSFGTGAYEQYF
abundance: .; v_gene: TRBV18; CDR3aa: CASSPPGTGFDQPQHF
abundance: .; v_gene: TRBV10-2; CDR3aa: CASRTSGSPYNEQFF
abundance: .; v_gene: TRBV7-9; CDR3aa: CASSSWDRYTDTQYF
abundance: .; v_gene: TRBV5-4; CDR3aa: CASSHRVASGKVGQYF
abundance: .; v_gene: TRBV6-5; CDR3aa: CASSSYSGIQETQYF
abundance: once; v_gene: TRBV6-1; CDR3aa: CASSEGGTGQSPLHF
abundance: .; v_gene: TRBV6-5; CDR3aa: CASSYDRDYNEQFF